This TCR beta chain emerged from a study of blood T cell repertoires in COVID-19. Study background: The origin of the acute and convalescent COVID-19 samples was the United States, Italy and Spain.

V lost 4 bases, J lost 6 bases, and 9 bases lay in between. The CDR3 runs to 12 residues. Methods used by the authors: Nucleated cell counts were estimated from reference gene primer amplification. Method: immunoSEQ multiplex PCR; TCRdb's copy keeps in-frame clones and lacks some. That table is the source of V, J and clone size, and D and trimming were worked out from the DNA. The sample contains about 330,000 clones, about nine tenths of which appear only once. Two negative PCRs, clearance, or symptom resolution characterized the recovered Cohort 3 donors. The sequence came from a woman younger than 30 who had recovered from COVID-19. This chain links TRBV12-3 or TRBV12-4 with TRBJ1-2; the D gene is possibly TRBD1 (5 bases). The sample taken for sequencing was PBMCs or T cells enriched from blood (not recorded which). CDR3 DNA sequence: TGTGCCAGCAGTTGGGGCGGGGATGGCTACACCTTC. This codes for CASSWGGDGYTF.